This TCR beta chain was sequenced for a study of vaccination and CD4 T cells after COVID-19. Time point meaning: late sampling 161 to 241 days after vaccination in a few convalescent patients. CDR3 size: 15 residues. The V segment lost 7 bases and the J segment 9 bases; nucleotides outside the gene matches: 16. From germline, CDR1 is SGHKS and CDR2 YYEKEE (reference sequence). From the PCR reads, TCRdb called clonotypes with MiXCR, one entry per CDR3 protein. The profile shows some 29,000 distinct CDR3 sequences, around 53% of them singletons. This sequence was found in a human donor who had recovered from COVID-19. The sequences come from CD4+ T cells from blood, collected about 7 months after SARS-CoV-2 vaccination. The chain recombines TRBV5-5 with TRBJ2-1, with 7 bases lining up with TRBD2. Here the CDR3 DNA reads TGTGCCAGCTCACATGGGACTATCTTTGGGGCTGAGCAGTTCTTC. Translating it yields CASSHGTIFGAEQFF.